The 3 T cell receptor beta chains below were found in one sample sequenced in a study of T cell responses to AZD1222 COVID-19 vaccine. Sequenced by immunoSEQ multiplex PCR; TCRdb stores in-frame clones only, minus some. This table has 150,000 or so clones, roughly 90% appearing once. Sequenced material: peripheral blood, taken on day 0 of AZD1222 vaccination. The receptors were sampled from an adult in good health.

The rearrangement links TRBV2 to TRBJ1-2, with 7 bases identical to TRBD1. Germline CDR1 is SNHLY and CDR2 is FYNNEI. The CDR3 has 14 amino acids. V was pared by 7 bases and J by 6 bases, with 11 bases of the junction left unmatched. The CDR3 sequence: CASTADRVRNGYTF. CDR3 DNA sequence: TGTGCCAGCACCGCCGACAGGGTGAGAAATGGCTACACCTTC.

The chain joins TRBV7-2 to TRBJ2-7, with 7 bases matching TRBD2. This CDR3 has 16 amino acids. CDR1 and CDR2 (germline): SGHTA, FQGNSA. V was pared by 5 bases and J by 4 bases, with 14 bases of the junction left unmatched. The chain's CDR3 is CASSPRWAGAKYEQYF. In DNA form, the CDR3 reads TGTGCCAGCAGCCCGAGGTGGGCGGGAGCTAAGTACGAGCAGTACTTC.

The chain combines TRBV15 with TRBJ2-7; tentative D call: TRBD1 (5 bases). Germline V CDR1 and CDR2: LNHNV, YYDKDF (reference sequence). This CDR3 spans 13 amino acids. V gave up 4 bases and J gave up 8 bases, with 15 bases separating them. The DNA of the CDR3 is TGTGCCACCAGCACAGACAGATTTATGAAGCAGTACTTC. This codes for CATSTDRFMKQYF.